Presented here are 8 T cell receptor beta chains from one specimen sequenced in a study of T cell responses to AZD1222 COVID-19 vaccine. TCRdb's copy holds only in-frame clones and misses some; the assay was immunoSEQ multiplex PCR. The data show roughly 120,000 clones, under 90% seen once. Sequencing was performed on peripheral blood, taken on day 0 of AZD1222 vaccination. The receptors come from an adult in good health.

The CDR3 protein is CASSVGQGAAWTQYF. CDR3 nucleotide sequence: TGTGCCAGCAGTGTGGGGCAGGGGGCAGCTTGGACCCAGTACTTC. The chain is built from TRBV2 and TRBJ2-5; 8 nucleotides agree with TRBD1. The CDR3 is 15 amino acids. Per the germline V gene, CDR1 is SNHLY and CDR2 is FYNNEI. V lost 4 bases, J lost 7 bases, and 11 bases stayed unmatched.

The CDR3: CASSQRFSSYEQYF. Here the CDR3 DNA reads TGTGCCAGCAGCCAGCGCTTTAGCTCCTACGAGCAGTACTTC. The V call is TRBV3-1 (or the pseudogene TRBV3-2), the J call TRBJ2-7, with D hard to call. Germline-derived CDR1 and CDR2 are LGHDT and YNNKEL (reference sequence). This CDR3 has 14 amino acids. Between the trimmed V and J ends, which lost 3 bases and 0 bases, there was a span of 9 bases.

This sequence joins TRBV5-1 and TRBJ2-1, with TRBD2 identical over 9 bases. After removal of 9 bases from V and 5 bases from J, the junction contained 6 bases not matched to a gene. CDR1 is SGHRS, CDR2 YFSETQ, per germline. The length of the CDR3 is 13 residues. The CDR3, as DNA: TGCGCCACCCGGACTAGCGCCGACAATGAGCAGTTCTTC. This codes for CATRTSADNEQFF.

The chain joins TRBV28 to TRBJ1-2, with 7 nucleotides matching TRBD1. CDR1 MDHEN and CDR2 SYDVKM come from the germline V gene. The V segment lost 4 bases and the J segment 5 bases; nucleotides outside the gene matches: 4. The CDR3 is made up of 13 amino acids. The CDR3 coding sequence is TGTGCCAGCAGTTCGGACAGGTCATATGGCTACACCTTC. Residues: CASSSDRSYGYTF.

V gene TRBV7-2 combines with J gene TRBJ2-7; 8 bases line up with TRBD2. This CDR3 is built from 13 residues. With V trimmed by 6 bases and J by 3 bases, 4 bases remained unmatched. Germline V CDR1 and CDR2: SGHTA, FQGNSA. Here the CDR3 DNA reads TGTGCCAGCAGGGTACTAGCGGACTACGAGCAGTACTTC. It specifies CASRVLADYEQYF.

The chain couples TRBV7-2 to TRBJ2-4, with TRBD2 matching over 10 bases. CDR1 is SGHTA, CDR2 FQGNSA, per germline. CDR3 length equals 16 residues. V was pared by 5 bases and J by 2 bases, with 6 bases of the junction left unmatched. DNA of the CDR3: TGTGCCAGCAGCCAGCGGGGGGGCCAGACCAAAAACATTCAGTACTTC. It encodes CASSQRGGQTKNIQYF.

The chain recombines TRBV6-5 with TRBJ1-3; 9 nucleotides line up with TRBD1. With V trimmed by 5 bases and J by 7 bases, 9 bases remained unmatched. Germline lookup yields CDR1 MNHEY and CDR2 SVGAGI. The CDR3 runs to 15 residues. The CDR3 region has the DNA TGTGCCAGCAGTCTGGGACAGGGCGTAAAGAACACCATATATTTT. Amino acid sequence: CASSLGQGVKNTIYF.

This CDR3 is CASSLRTVTDTQYF. The CDR3 nucleotides read TGCGCCAGCAGCCTTAGGACAGTTACAGATACGCAGTATTTT. This rearrangement joins TRBV4-1 to TRBJ2-3, with TRBD1 as a possible D gene (6 bases). Per the germline V gene, CDR1 is MGHRA and CDR2 is YSYEKL. The CDR3 has 14 residues. V lost 4 bases and J lost 3, with 11 bases in between.